These T cell receptor beta chains were read from a single sample in a study of T cell responses to AZD1222 COVID-19 vaccine. The method was immunoSEQ multiplex PCR; TCRdb's version includes in-frame clones alone and lacks a portion of them. This table holds roughly 60,000 clones, around 90% found once. This sample comprised peripheral blood, obtained on day 0 of AZD1222 vaccination. All receptors derive from an adult in good health. CDR3s include the opening cysteine and the closing phenylalanine or tryptophan. Each record gives: clone size, D gene, J gene, V gene, CDR3 DNA, CDR3 protein. A D gene is named only where the DNA matches it firmly. Expanded clones get a size class; other rows say once, few or many, or leave the size out.

clone_size: -
d_call: TRBD1
j_call: TRBJ1-1
v_call: TRBV7-9
cdr3_nt: TGTGCCAGCAGCAAGGGACAGGGTCTCACTGAAGCTTTCTTT
cdr3_aa: CASSKGQGLTEAFF

clone_size: -
d_call: TRBD2
j_call: TRBJ2-3
v_call: TRBV5-6
cdr3_nt: TGTGCCAGCAGCATCCGGACTAGCGGGGGCACAGATACGCAGTATTTT
cdr3_aa: CASSIRTSGGTDTQYF

clone_size: once
d_call: -
j_call: TRBJ1-2
v_call: TRBV30
cdr3_nt: TGTGCCTGGAGCAGGATTCGGGTAGGCTATGGCTACACCTTC
cdr3_aa: CAWSRIRVGYGYTF

clone_size: -
d_call: -
j_call: TRBJ2-7
v_call: TRBV5-8
cdr3_nt: TGTGCCAGCAGCTTGCAGGGGTACGAGCAGTACTTC
cdr3_aa: CASSLQGYEQYF

clone_size: -
d_call: -
j_call: TRBJ1-2
v_call: TRBV20-1
cdr3_nt: TGCAGTGCTAGTGGGGCAGGGAGGGACTATGGCTACACCTTC
cdr3_aa: CSASGAGRDYGYTF

clone_size: -
d_call: -
j_call: TRBJ1-2
v_call: TRBV24-1
cdr3_nt: TGTGCCACCACTCCGACGGTAGGTGGCTACACCTTC
cdr3_aa: CATTPTVGGYTF

clone_size: -
d_call: TRBD1
j_call: TRBJ2-7
v_call: TRBV2
cdr3_nt: TGTGCCTGCATTTTCGGACAGGGGTCCTACGAGCAGTACTTC
cdr3_aa: CACIFGQGSYEQYF

clone_size: -
d_call: TRBD1
j_call: TRBJ1-5
v_call: TRBV19
cdr3_nt: TGTGCCAGTAGTAAAACAGGGGCGGGTCAGCCCCAGCATTTT
cdr3_aa: CASSKTGAGQPQHF

clone_size: once
d_call: -
j_call: TRBJ1-4
v_call: TRBV20-1
cdr3_nt: TGCAGTGCTAGTATTATCGAAAGGGAAAAACTGTTTTTT
cdr3_aa: CSASIIEREKLFF

clone_size: -
d_call: -
j_call: TRBJ2-5
v_call: TRBV19
cdr3_nt: TGTGCCAGTAGTTCGACTAAACAAGAGACCCAGTACTTC
cdr3_aa: CASSSTKQETQYF

clone_size: -
d_call: -
j_call: TRBJ1-6
v_call: TRBV11-2
cdr3_nt: TGTGCCAGCAGCCAAACAGGTTACAAATCACCCCTCCACTTT
cdr3_aa: CASSQTGYKSPLHF

clone_size: -
d_call: TRBD2
j_call: TRBJ2-5
v_call: TRBV7-2
cdr3_nt: TGTGCCAGCAGGCCCAGACTAGCCGGGGAGACCCAGTACTTC
cdr3_aa: CASRPRLAGETQYF

clone_size: -
d_call: TRBD2
j_call: TRBJ2-5
v_call: TRBV7-2
cdr3_nt: TGTGCCAGCAGCTCTCAGCGGGGAGGGACCCAGTACTTC
cdr3_aa: CASSSQRGGTQYF

clone_size: -
d_call: TRBD1
j_call: TRBJ2-2
v_call: TRBV12-3/TRBV12-4
cdr3_nt: TGTGCCAGCAATAACAGGGGAACCGGGGAGCTGTTTTTT
cdr3_aa: CASNNRGTGELFF

clone_size: once
d_call: -
j_call: TRBJ2-7
v_call: TRBV15
cdr3_nt: TGTGCCACCAGCGACATAGGGGACCCCTACGAGCAGTACTTC
cdr3_aa: CATSDIGDPYEQYF

clone_size: -
d_call: -
j_call: TRBJ1-1
v_call: TRBV5-1
cdr3_nt: TGCGCCAGCAGCTGGGACACCATGAACACTGAAGCTTTCTTT
cdr3_aa: CASSWDTMNTEAFF

clone_size: -
d_call: -
j_call: TRBJ2-6
v_call: TRBV9
cdr3_nt: TGTGCCACCGGGACACCGATCTCTGGGGCCAACGTCCTGACTTTC
cdr3_aa: CATGTPISGANVLTF

clone_size: -
d_call: -
j_call: TRBJ2-1
v_call: TRBV6-2/TRBV6-3
cdr3_nt: TGTGCCAGCAGTTACGTGAGCAATGAGCAGTTCTTC
cdr3_aa: CASSYVSNEQFF

clone_size: -
d_call: -
j_call: TRBJ2-7
v_call: TRBV6-5
cdr3_nt: TGTGCCAGCAGTTACTATCCCGGGGGCGAGCAGTACTTC
cdr3_aa: CASSYYPGGEQYF

clone_size: -
d_call: -
j_call: TRBJ1-4
v_call: TRBV3-1/TRBV3-2
cdr3_nt: TGTGCCAGCAGCCATACAGACTCGACGGGGAGTAATGAAAAACTGTTTTTT
cdr3_aa: CASSHTDSTGSNEKLFF

clone_size: -
d_call: -
j_call: TRBJ1-1
v_call: TRBV6-4
cdr3_nt: TGTGCCAGCAGTTCACGGGGAGGCACTGAAGCTTTCTTT
cdr3_aa: CASSSRGGTEAFF

clone_size: -
d_call: TRBD1
j_call: TRBJ1-3
v_call: TRBV9
cdr3_nt: TGTGCCAGCAAACGGGACAGGTCCTCTGGAAACACCATATATTTT
cdr3_aa: CASKRDRSSGNTIYF

clone_size: -
d_call: TRBD1
j_call: TRBJ1-1
v_call: TRBV19
cdr3_nt: TGTGCCAGTAGTTCCGGACAGGGAAGATTCACTGAAGCTTTCTTT
cdr3_aa: CASSSGQGRFTEAFF

clone_size: -
d_call: -
j_call: TRBJ2-7
v_call: TRBV5-3
cdr3_nt: TGTGCCAGAAGCTTGGAGGGCTACGAGCAGTACTTC
cdr3_aa: CARSLEGYEQYF

clone_size: -
d_call: -
j_call: TRBJ2-1
v_call: TRBV29-1
cdr3_nt: TGCAGCATTGGGACGCCCTACAATGAGCAGTTCTTC
cdr3_aa: CSIGTPYNEQFF

clone_size: -
d_call: -
j_call: TRBJ1-4
v_call: TRBV5-1
cdr3_nt: TGCGCCAGCAGCCGGACCCGGGGCGCTAATGAAAAACTGTTTTTT
cdr3_aa: CASSRTRGANEKLFF

clone_size: few
d_call: -
j_call: TRBJ2-1
v_call: TRBV18
cdr3_nt: TGTGCCAGCTCATGGAGGCAATACAATGAGCAGTTCTTC
cdr3_aa: CASSWRQYNEQFF

clone_size: -
d_call: TRBD2
j_call: TRBJ2-5
v_call: TRBV2
cdr3_nt: TGTGCCAGCAGGGGACTAGCGGTCCAAGAGACCCAGTACTTC
cdr3_aa: CASRGLAVQETQYF

clone_size: -
d_call: -
j_call: TRBJ2-7
v_call: TRBV7-2
cdr3_nt: TGTGCCAGCACCCTCGGCTTGGGCAGGGCCTACGAGCAGAACTTC
cdr3_aa: CASTLGLGRAYEQNF

clone_size: -
d_call: -
j_call: TRBJ2-7
v_call: TRBV7-3
cdr3_nt: TGTGCCAGCAGCCAAGGACAGTATGGCGAGCAGTACTTC
cdr3_aa: CASSQGQYGEQYF

clone_size: -
d_call: -
j_call: TRBJ2-2
v_call: TRBV6-5
cdr3_nt: TGTGCCAGCAGTTACAAAAGGACCAAAACCGGGGAGCTGTTTTTT
cdr3_aa: CASSYKRTKTGELFF

clone_size: -
d_call: -
j_call: TRBJ1-3
v_call: TRBV7-9
cdr3_nt: TGTGCCAGCAGCTTACGGGCCGACTCTGGAAACACCATATATTTT
cdr3_aa: CASSLRADSGNTIYF

clone_size: -
d_call: -
j_call: TRBJ1-4
v_call: TRBV7-9
cdr3_nt: TGTGCCAGCAGCTATCGGACACCAAATGAAAAACTGTTTTTT
cdr3_aa: CASSYRTPNEKLFF

clone_size: -
d_call: -
j_call: TRBJ1-1
v_call: TRBV15
cdr3_nt: TGTGCCACCAGCAGAGGGGGGGGAATGAACACTGAAGCTTTCTTT
cdr3_aa: CATSRGGGMNTEAFF

clone_size: -
d_call: -
j_call: TRBJ1-4
v_call: TRBV3-1/TRBV3-2
cdr3_nt: TGTGCCAGCGGGGGGCTGGCTAATGAAAAACTGTTTTTT
cdr3_aa: CASGGLANEKLFF

clone_size: -
d_call: -
j_call: TRBJ2-2
v_call: TRBV5-1
cdr3_nt: TGCGCCAGCAGCGCAGGACAGCAAACCGGGGAGCTGTTTTTT
cdr3_aa: CASSAGQQTGELFF

clone_size: -
d_call: -
j_call: TRBJ2-7
v_call: TRBV6-5
cdr3_nt: TGTGCCAGCAGTCGACTCGACGGCAGCGAGCAGTACTTC
cdr3_aa: CASSRLDGSEQYF

clone_size: -
d_call: TRBD1
j_call: TRBJ1-2
v_call: TRBV18
cdr3_nt: TGTGCCAGCTCACCTACGACAGGGGGAGAAAATGGCTACACCTTC
cdr3_aa: CASSPTTGGENGYTF

clone_size: -
d_call: -
j_call: TRBJ1-1
v_call: TRBV20-1
cdr3_nt: TGCAGTGCTAGTTCGGGCACTGAAGCTTTCTTT
cdr3_aa: CSASSGTEAFF

clone_size: -
d_call: -
j_call: TRBJ2-7
v_call: TRBV6-5
cdr3_nt: TGTGCCTCCAGAAAAGGCCATAGTACGTTGGAGCAGTACTTC
cdr3_aa: CASRKGHSTLEQYF

clone_size: few
d_call: -
j_call: TRBJ1-2
v_call: TRBV7-9
cdr3_nt: TGTGCCAGCAGCTTACTGGGAGGTGGTGGCTACACCTTC
cdr3_aa: CASSLLGGGGYTF

clone_size: -
d_call: -
j_call: TRBJ2-7
v_call: TRBV3-1/TRBV3-2
cdr3_nt: TGTGCCAGCAGCCAAGTTGAGGGACTGATCTCCTACGAGCAGTACTTC
cdr3_aa: CASSQVEGLISYEQYF

clone_size: once
d_call: -
j_call: TRBJ1-1
v_call: TRBV5-4
cdr3_nt: TGTGCCAGCAGCTTGGGCCAGTGGGACACTGAAGCTTTCTTT
cdr3_aa: CASSLGQWDTEAFF

clone_size: -
d_call: -
j_call: TRBJ1-2
v_call: TRBV19
cdr3_nt: TGTGCCAGTAGTATAGACTCAGGCGGGGGCTACACCTTC
cdr3_aa: CASSIDSGGGYTF

clone_size: once
d_call: TRBD1
j_call: TRBJ1-1
v_call: TRBV19
cdr3_nt: TGTGCCAGTAGTGCGCAACTATTCAGGGGGCTCACTGAAGCTTTCTTT
cdr3_aa: CASSAQLFRGLTEAFF

clone_size: -
d_call: -
j_call: TRBJ2-2
v_call: TRBV7-9
cdr3_nt: TGTGCCAGCAGCTTAGCTAGCAGCACCGGGGAGCTGTTTTTT
cdr3_aa: CASSLASSTGELFF

clone_size: -
d_call: -
j_call: TRBJ1-5
v_call: TRBV5-6
cdr3_nt: TGTGCCAGCAGCTTGTTCCCCCATCGAGGGGGTGGCAATCAGCCCCAGCATTTT
cdr3_aa: CASSLFPHRGGGNQPQHF

clone_size: -
d_call: TRBD2
j_call: TRBJ2-2
v_call: TRBV18
cdr3_nt: TGTGCCAGCTCACCAGAGACTAGCGGTTCAAACACCGGGGAGCTGTTTTTT
cdr3_aa: CASSPETSGSNTGELFF

clone_size: -
d_call: -
j_call: TRBJ2-1
v_call: TRBV4-1
cdr3_nt: TGCGCCAGCAGCCAAGATTGGGGCGATGAGCAGTTCTTC
cdr3_aa: CASSQDWGDEQFF

clone_size: -
d_call: -
j_call: TRBJ1-5
v_call: TRBV6-5
cdr3_nt: TGTGCCAGCCAAGACAGGTTCCGTCAGCCCCAGCATTTT
cdr3_aa: CASQDRFRQPQHF

clone_size: -
d_call: -
j_call: TRBJ1-2
v_call: TRBV6-5
cdr3_nt: TGTGCCAGCAGTTACGACGGGGGGCGCGACTATGGCTACACCTTC
cdr3_aa: CASSYDGGRDYGYTF

clone_size: -
d_call: -
j_call: TRBJ1-1
v_call: TRBV29-1
cdr3_nt: TGCAGCGTTGAACTTGGGGGTTTGAACACTGAAGCTTTCTTT
cdr3_aa: CSVELGGLNTEAFF

clone_size: -
d_call: TRBD2
j_call: TRBJ2-5
v_call: TRBV5-1
cdr3_nt: TGCGCCAGCAGCAGGGGACTAGCGGAGGAGACCCAGTACTTC
cdr3_aa: CASSRGLAEETQYF

clone_size: -
d_call: -
j_call: TRBJ1-1
v_call: TRBV5-1
cdr3_nt: TGCGCCAGCAGCGTGATGACAGGCTCCACTGAAGCTTTCTTT
cdr3_aa: CASSVMTGSTEAFF

clone_size: -
d_call: TRBD1
j_call: TRBJ1-6
v_call: TRBV9
cdr3_nt: TGTGCCAGCAGCCTCGGGACAGCTAATTCACCCCTCCACTTT
cdr3_aa: CASSLGTANSPLHF

clone_size: -
d_call: -
j_call: TRBJ1-6
v_call: TRBV5-1
cdr3_nt: TGCGCCAGCAGCTTGATAGAATCTTTACCGAATTCACCCCTCCACTTT
cdr3_aa: CASSLIESLPNSPLHF

clone_size: -
d_call: -
j_call: TRBJ1-1
v_call: TRBV6-5
cdr3_nt: TGTGCCAGCAGCTGGACCGTGAACACTGAAGCTTTCTTT
cdr3_aa: CASSWTVNTEAFF

clone_size: -
d_call: -
j_call: TRBJ2-5
v_call: TRBV5-6
cdr3_nt: TGTGCCAGCAGCTTGGACGAGACCCAGTACTTC
cdr3_aa: CASSLDETQYF

clone_size: -
d_call: -
j_call: TRBJ1-5
v_call: TRBV12-3/TRBV12-4
cdr3_nt: TGTGCCAGCAGTTTGGGTTGGGGAAAGCCCCAGCATTTT
cdr3_aa: CASSLGWGKPQHF

clone_size: -
d_call: -
j_call: TRBJ1-1
v_call: TRBV12-3/TRBV12-4
cdr3_nt: TGTGCCAGCAGTTGGGGGAACACTGAAGCTTTCTTT
cdr3_aa: CASSWGNTEAFF